The 17 T cell receptor beta chains presented below share a single source sample, sequenced in a study of identical twins. One entry per CDR3 protein results from TCRdb running MiXCR on the 5' RACE reads. Of hundreds of thousands of distinct CDR3 sequences detected, more than 20% appear once; the ten largest clones hold roughly 2.8%. This same sample was also part of a study on T cells expressing NK-cell markers.

Sequences were obtained from CD4+ T cells sorted from blood. The receptors were gathered from a woman aged 18-29 years in good health.

This clonotype was seen a handful of times. The genes are TRBV7-2 and TRBJ2-1; TRBD2 agrees at 10 bases. Unmatched junction bases numbered 5, after V lost 2 bases and J lost 4 bases. The CDR3 covers 16 residues. The germline CDR1 and CDR2 sequences are SGHTA and FQGNSA. The CDR3 DNA sequence: TGTGCCAGCAGCTTATCCCCTAGCGGGGGATACAATGAGCAGTTCTTC. Its translation: CASSLSPSGGYNEQFF. The full variable domain, in which reference TRBV7-2 and TRBJ2-1 provide the parts outside the CDR3, is GAGVSQSPSNKVTEKGKDVELRCDPISGHTALYWYRQSLGQGLEFLIYFQGNSAPDKSGLPSDRFSAERTGGSVSTLTIQRTQQEDSAVYLCASSLSPSGGYNEQFFGPGTRLTVL.

The chain uses TRBV20-1 and TRBJ2-7; 12 positions agree with TRBD2. CDR3 length: 14 amino acids. Germline CDR1 and CDR2: DFQATT and SNEGSKA (reference sequence). Trimming removed 5 bases from V and 6 bases from J; junction bases left unmatched: 8. The CDR3 nucleotides are TGCAGTGCTCCCCTAGCGGGAGGGTCCGGCGAGCAGTACTTC. Translated, it gives CSAPLAGGSGEQYF.

The chain employs TRBV15 and TRBJ2-1; 8 nucleotides line up with TRBD2. J lost 7 bases, V lost 1 base, and 6 bases had no gene match. Germline lookup yields CDR1 LNHNV and CDR2 YYDKDF (reference sequence). This CDR3 is 15 amino acids long. In nucleotides, the CDR3 is TGTGCCACCAGCAGAGGGACTAGCAGAGGGAATGAGCAGTTCTTC. It specifies CATSRGTSRGNEQFF.

This clonotype was seen a handful of times. The chain links TRBV20-1 to TRBJ2-3; no reliable D call. Between the trimmed V and J ends, which lost 6 bases and 0 bases, there was a span of 7 bases. The CDR3 length is 12 residues. Germline values: CDR1 DFQATT, CDR2 SNEGSKA (reference sequence). The CDR3 coding sequence is TGCAGTGCCCTGACTAGCACAGATACGCAGTATTTT. Residues: CSALTSTDTQYF.

This chain joins TRBV5-1 and TRBJ2-5; 7 nucleotides agree with TRBD1. The CDR3 contains 15 residues. Germline CDR1 is SGHRS and CDR2 is YFSETQ. V lost 2 bases and J lost 5; bases outside the gene matches: 9. The CDR3: CASSFGQALLETQYF. Written as DNA, the CDR3 is TGCGCCAGCAGCTTCGGACAGGCTTTGCTGGAGACCCAGTACTTC.

This clonotype was seen a handful of times. CDR3 nucleotide sequence: TGTGCCATCCGTAGCGGGGGAAACAATGAGCAGTTCTTC. Its translation: CAIRSGGNNEQFF. This chain uses TRBV10-3 with TRBJ2-1, with 9 bases lining up with TRBD2. With 8 bases clipped from V and 5 bases from J, the junction kept 4 bases outside the gene matches. Per germline, CDR1 ENHRY and CDR2 SYGVKD. CDR3 length: 13 residues.

This clonotype was detected only a few times. The CDR3: CAIRLTSSTDTQYF. CDR3 DNA: TGTGCCATCAGACTAACATCTAGCACAGATACGCAGTATTTT. V gene TRBV10-3 combines with J gene TRBJ2-3, with D unclear. The CDR3 covers 14 residues. Germline CDR1 is ENHRY and CDR2 is SYGVKD. Trimming took 6 bases from V and 0 from J, leaving 10 bases between them.

This clonotype showed up many times. The chain links TRBV3-1 to TRBJ1-1, with 8 bases fitting TRBD1. The germline V gene encodes CDR1 LGHDT and CDR2 YNNKEL (reference sequence). This CDR3 region has 14 residues. V was clipped by 1 base and J by 8 bases; unmatched bases: 6. The CDR3 coding sequence is TGTGCCAGCAGCCAAGCGGACAGGGACGTCGAAGCTTTCTTT. Translating it yields CASSQADRDVEAFF.

This clonotype has only a few counts. This chain links TRBV7-2 with TRBJ2-3; D perhaps matches TRBD2 (6 bases). Germline-derived CDR1 and CDR2 are SGHTA and FQGNSA. The V and J ends lost 4 bases and 1 base respectively, with 12 bases between them. The CDR3 sequence is 15 residues long. CDR3 in amino acids: CASSSRIAGTDTQYF. CDR3 nucleotide sequence: TGTGCCAGCAGCTCAAGGATAGCGGGCACAGATACGCAGTATTTT.

The chain couples TRBV7-9 to TRBJ2-2; 13 nucleotides align to TRBD2. The CDR3 is 16 residues long. Looked up from germline, CDR1 is SEHNR and CDR2 is FQNEAQ (reference sequence). V gave up 4 bases and J gave up 8 bases; unmatched junction bases: 7. The CDR3 nucleotides read TGTGCCAGCAGCTCGGGACTAGCGGGGACCAAGGGGGAGCTGTTTTTT. Residues: CASSSGLAGTKGELFF. The full variable domain, its missing parts supplied by reference TRBV7-9 and TRBJ2-2, is DTGVSQNPRHKITKRGQNVTFRCDPISEHNRLYWYRQTLGQGPEFLTYFQNEAQLEKSRLLSDRFSAERPKGSFSTLEIQRTEQGDSAMYLCASSSGLAGTKGELFFGEGSRLTVL.

The J gene is TRBJ2-2, the V gene TRBV5-1, with TRBD2 as a possible D gene (5 bases). Germline CDR1 and CDR2: SGHRS and YFSETQ. CDR3 length: 13 amino acids. Trimming took 7 bases from V and 1 from J, leaving 8 bases between them. The CDR3 sequence is CASDRGNTGELFF. DNA for the CDR3: TGCGCCAGCGATCGGGGGAACACCGGGGAGCTGTTTTTT.

This clonotype has just a few counts. The V gene is TRBV20-1, the J gene TRBJ2-5; the match to TRBD1 covers 8 bases. Trimming removed 6 bases from V and 4 bases from J; junction bases left unmatched: 10. The CDR3 has 14 residues. CDR1 is DFQATT, CDR2 SNEGSKA, per germline (reference sequence). The CDR3 loop is CSATQGAWSETQYF. The CDR3 DNA reads TGCAGTGCAACCCAGGGGGCCTGGTCAGAGACCCAGTACTTC.

This sequence joins TRBV6-5 and TRBJ2-7; D is possibly TRBD2 (5 bases). The V end lost 4 bases, the J end lost 5 bases, and 15 bases lay between the germline ends. Germline V lookup: CDR1 MNHEY, CDR2 SVGAGI. This CDR3 has 14 residues. The CDR3: CASSSTGNHHEQYF. The CDR3 DNA reads as TGTGCCAGCAGTTCGACCGGGAACCACCACGAGCAGTACTTC.

This chain links TRBV5-1 with TRBJ2-3; perhaps TRBD2 as D (5 bases). Between the trimmed V and J ends, which lost 0 bases and 5 bases, there was a span of 10 bases. This CDR3 has 14 residues. Germline V lookup: CDR1 SGHRS, CDR2 YFSETQ. The DNA for the CDR3 is TGCGCCAGCAGCTTGGAGCGGCCGGGAGATACGCAGTATTTT. Translating gives CASSLERPGDTQYF.

The chain uses TRBV11-1 and TRBJ2-1; D ambiguous. The germline gives CDR1 SGHAT, CDR2 FQDESV (reference sequence). CDR3 length: 15 residues. The germline V and J ends were trimmed by 2 bases and 7 bases, with 15 bases remaining between them. CDR3 in amino acids: CASSLYISPENEQFF. CDR3 DNA: TGTGCCAGCAGCTTATATATTTCACCAGAAAATGAGCAGTTCTTC.

This sequence joins TRBV5-6 and TRBJ2-1, with TRBD2 identical over 9 bases. CDR3 length equals 17 residues. With 1 base clipped from V and 5 bases from J, the junction kept 10 bases outside the gene matches. CDR1 is SGHDT and CDR2 is YYEEEE in the germline V gene. Written as DNA, the CDR3 is TGTGCCAGCAGCTTGATACTGAGCGGGGGGACCAACAATGAGCAGTTCTTC. The encoded protein is CASSLILSGGTNNEQFF.

The CDR3 region has the DNA TGTGCCAGCAGCCAAGAAGGCGGGACTAGCCGGCATACGCAGTATTTT. It specifies CASSQEGGTSRHTQYF. The J gene is TRBJ2-3, the V gene TRBV4-2; 9 bases are a match to TRBD2. With V trimmed by 0 bases and J by 7 bases, 8 bases remained unmatched. There are 16 residues in the CDR3. In germline, CDR1 is LGHNA, CDR2 YNFKEQ.